One sample yielded the 31 T cell receptor beta chains listed below, sequenced in a study of graft-versus-host responses after intestinal transplantation. The antigens for these receptors are not known. The assay was immunoSEQ multiplex PCR, and TCRdb's table has in-frame clones only and misses some. The table records roughly 70,000 clones, about 80% of them present only once. Sequenced material: unstimulated CD4+ T cells sorted from spleen or lymph node cells, taken before transplant. The receptors shown here come from a human donor who was the organ donor for an intestinal transplant.

This clone was seen only once. The V and J genes are TRBV13 and TRBJ2-3; the D gene is possibly TRBD2 (5 bases). V was clipped by 0 bases and J by 9 bases, with 13 bases between them. Germline CDR1 and CDR2: PRHDT and FYEKMQ (reference sequence). The CDR3 extends over 14 amino acids. The DNA for the CDR3 is TGTGCCAGCAGCTTAGGCAAAAGCGGAACAACGCAGTATTTT. Translation: CASSLGKSGTTQYF.

V usage is TRBV28 and J usage is TRBJ1-5, with 10 bases fitting TRBD1. The length of the CDR3 is 13 residues. J lost 5 bases, V lost 10 bases, and 5 bases had no gene match. Germline V lookup: CDR1 MDHEN, CDR2 SYDVKM. CDR3 bases: TGTGCCAACGGACAGGGGGTACATCAGCCCCAGCATTTT. Translation gives CANGQGVHQPQHF. The full variable domain, rest sourced from reference TRBV28 and TRBJ1-5, is DVKVTQSSRYLVKRTGEKVFLECVQDMDHENMFWYRQDPGLGLRLIYFSYDVKMKEKGDIPEGYSVSREKKERFSLILESASTNQTSMYLCANGQGVHQPQHFGDGTRLSIL.

The chain joins TRBV20-1 to TRBJ1-1; D call uncertain. Trimming removed 6 bases from V and 1 base from J, with 6 bases in between. The length of the CDR3 is 11 residues. The germline gives CDR1 DFQATT, CDR2 SNEGSKA (reference sequence). The chain's CDR3 is CSAYPNTEAFF. In DNA form, the CDR3 reads TGCAGTGCCTACCCGAACACTGAAGCTTTCTTT.

This sequence joins TRBV5-1 and TRBJ1-1, with TRBD1 as a possible D gene (6 bases). CDR1 and CDR2 from the germline V gene are SGHRS and YFSETQ. V shed 4 bases and J shed 8 bases, with 21 bases lying between them. The CDR3 consists of 15 residues. The CDR3 bases are TGCGCCAGCAGCATAGCCAGGGGTGCGGCGGCGGAAGCTTTCTTT. This translates into CASSIARGAAAEAFF.

The chain recombines TRBV5-1 with TRBJ2-5, with 8 nucleotides matching TRBD2. Trimming at V came to 7 bases and at J to 4 bases, leaving 9 bases not matched to a gene. This CDR3 has 14 amino acids. The germline CDR1 and CDR2 sequences are SGHRS and YFSETQ. The CDR3 here is CASEAGGGAETQYF. The CDR3 DNA is TGCGCCAGCGAGGCCGGGGGGGGCGCAGAGACCCAGTACTTC.

The rearrangement links TRBV28 to TRBJ2-7, with D possibly TRBD1 on 5 matching bases. The CDR3 covers 14 residues. V was trimmed by 5 bases and J by 0 bases, leaving 11 bases between them. Germline assignment: CDR1 MDHEN and CDR2 SYDVKM. The CDR3 DNA is TGTGCCAGCAGTGGCCTGGACAACTCCTACGAGCAGTACGTC. Its protein is CASSGLDNSYEQYV.

This clone is a singleton in its sample. The chain joins TRBV7-9 to TRBJ1-2; 7 bases agree with TRBD1. This CDR3 has 14 amino acids. From germline, CDR1 is SEHNR and CDR2 FQNEAQ (reference sequence). The V and J ends lost 5 bases and 4 bases, in that order; junction bases with no gene match: 7. The CDR3 loop is CASSPTGEPYGYTF. CDR3 nucleotide sequence: TGTGCCAGCAGCCCCACAGGGGAACCCTATGGCTACACCTTC.

The J gene is TRBJ2-5, the V gene TRBV7-2; a possible D gene is TRBD2 (5 bases). Germline assignment: CDR1 SGHTA and CDR2 FQGNSA. Trimming stripped 4 bases from V and 5 bases from J, with 11 bases between. The CDR3 loop spans 13 amino acids. CDR3 DNA: TGTGCCAGCAGCTGGAAGGGCGGGGAGACCCAGTACTTC. Translation: CASSWKGGETQYF. The complete variable domain, with remaining parts taken from reference TRBV7-2 and TRBJ2-5, reads GAGVSQSPSNKVTEKGKDVELRCDPISGHTALYWYRQSLGQGLEFLIYFQGNSAPDKSGLPSDRFSAERTGGSVSTLTIQRTQQEDSAVYLCASSWKGGETQYFGPGTRLLVL.

As for this clone: An end of the junction does not agree with germline; a read error may underlie this. This chain joins TRBV6-6 and TRBJ2-3; D is perhaps TRBD2 (6 bases). CDR1 and CDR2 from the germline V gene are MNHNY and SVGAGI (reference sequence). The CDR3 is 14 amino acids. The CDR3 nucleotides are TGTGCCAGCGGTTATCGGGGGAGCACAGATACGCAGTATTTT. This sequence encodes CASGYRGSTDTQYF.

This clone was seen a handful of times. This chain joins TRBV10-1 and TRBJ1-5; the D is unclear. This CDR3 has 13 amino acids. Germline CDR1 is WNHNN and CDR2 is SYGVQD (reference sequence). Trimming took off 3 bases at V and 7 bases at J, with 10 bases between the two ends. CDR3 sequence (DNA): TGCGCCAGCAGTGACGGAGCCGGGCAGCCCCAGCATTTT. It encodes CASSDGAGQPQHF.

This clone was seen once. The J gene is TRBJ1-1, the V gene TRBV10-3; TRBD1 matches 9 bases. This CDR3 region has 14 residues. Trimming at V came to 8 bases and at J to 5 bases, leaving 9 bases not matched to a gene. Germline V gives CDR1 ENHRY, CDR2 SYGVKD. This chain's CDR3 is CAIRRDREITEAFF. The CDR3 DNA reads as TGTGCCATCCGTAGGGACAGGGAAATAACTGAAGCTTTCTTT.

This chain links TRBV18 with TRBJ1-4; D remains unclear. The CDR3 is made up of 13 amino acids. The germline gives CDR1 KGHSH, CDR2 LQKENI. V was shortened by 0 bases and J by 8 bases, with 7 bases between the two germline ends. CDR3 nucleotides: TGTGCCAGCTCACCACCCGTGTCGGAAAAACTGTTTTTT. This codes for CASSPPVSEKLFF.

The chain carries TRBV15 and TRBJ1-2, with D possibly matching TRBD1 (6 bases). V lost 1 base and J 4 bases, leaving 16 bases between the germline ends. The V gene's germline CDR1 is LNHNV and CDR2 YYDKDF (reference sequence). The CDR3 runs to 16 residues. The CDR3 sequence is CATSRGLLQGRYGYTF. CDR3 coding DNA: TGTGCCACCAGCAGAGGGCTTCTACAGGGACGCTATGGCTACACCTTC.

This clone was detected only a few times. The J gene is TRBJ1-5, the V gene TRBV28, with a tentative D call TRBD1 (5 bases). With 3 bases removed from V and 1 base from J, the gap between germline ends came to 19 bases. The germline V gene encodes CDR1 MDHEN and CDR2 SYDVKM. CDR3 length: 18 residues. CDR3: CASSFRGQGLGSNQPQHF. As DNA, the CDR3 is TGTGCCAGCAGTTTTCGTGGTCAGGGATTAGGAAGCAATCAGCCCCAGCATTTT.

V gene TRBV7-8 combines with J gene TRBJ2-3; no definite D call. Germline assignment: CDR1 SGHVS and CDR2 FQNEAQ. The CDR3 has 11 residues. V lost 8 bases, J lost 1 base, and 4 bases lay in between. The CDR3 protein is CASRGTDTQYF. The CDR3, as DNA: TGTGCCAGCCGGGGCACAGATACGCAGTATTTT.

The CDR3 DNA reads TGTGCCACTAGGGCCAGACAGGGAGTTTTCTATGGCTACACCTTC. Protein product: CATRARQGVFYGYTF. The chain carries TRBV19 and TRBJ1-2, with 7 positions matching TRBD1. This CDR3 contains 15 residues. J lost 4 bases, V lost 10 bases, and 15 bases had no gene match. In germline, CDR1 is LNHDA, CDR2 SQIVND (reference sequence).

The chain carries TRBV18 and TRBJ2-3; 7 nucleotides agree with TRBD1. The CDR3 runs to 17 residues. Germline assignment: CDR1 KGHSH and CDR2 LQKENI. Trimming cost V 0 bases and J 2 bases; bases outside gene matches: 8. The CDR3 DNA reads TGTGCCAGCTCACCACCGTGGGGGACAGAAGCCACAGATACGCAGTATTTT. Its protein is CASSPPWGTEATDTQYF.

The chain couples TRBV5-4 to TRBJ1-2; TRBD1 matches at 9 bases. Germline V gene lookup returns CDR1 SGHNT and CDR2 YYREEE (reference sequence). The CDR3 is 15 residues long. Losses at the gene ends were 4 bases for V and 6 bases for J; bases not matched to a gene: 10. CDR3 sequence: CASSPGQGRDNGYTF. DNA for the CDR3: TGTGCCAGCAGCCCCGGACAGGGGCGGGACAATGGCTACACCTTC.

This chain joins TRBV7-2 and TRBJ1-1, with 10 bases matching TRBD1. V lost 2 bases to trimming and J lost 4 bases; unmatched junction nucleotides: 10. The CDR3 covers 17 residues. Germline CDR1 reads SGHTA; CDR2 reads FQGNSA. The CDR3 region is CASSLRQGAESSTEAFF. In nucleotides, the CDR3 is TGTGCCAGCAGCTTACGACAGGGGGCGGAGTCGAGCACTGAAGCTTTCTTT.

The chain joins TRBV5-1 to TRBJ2-3; 7 positions match TRBD1. CDR1 is SGHRS and CDR2 is YFSETQ in the germline V gene. The CDR3 is 20 amino acids. The J segment lost 2 bases and the V segment lost 0 bases, leaving 18 bases of the junction unmatched. The CDR3 spells CASSLDPTGMGSLNTDTQYF. DNA of the CDR3: TGCGCCAGCAGCTTGGACCCGACAGGGATGGGCTCCCTTAACACAGATACGCAGTATTTT.

There are a few counts of this clone. The gene calls are TRBV2 and TRBJ1-5; 11 nucleotides align to TRBD1. In germline, CDR1 is SNHLY, CDR2 FYNNEI. The CDR3 consists of 15 residues. Trimming took 2 bases from V and 7 from J; bases not matched to a gene: 4. CDR3 sequence reads: CASSERTGGGQPQHF. The CDR3 DNA follows: TGTGCCAGCAGTGAAAGGACAGGGGGCGGGCAGCCCCAGCATTTT. The whole variable domain, remainder taken from reference TRBV2 and TRBJ1-5, is EPEVTQTPSHQVTQMGQEVILRCVPISNHLYFYWYRQILGQKVEFLVSFYNNEISEKSEIFDDQFSVERPDGSNFTLKIRSTKLEDSAMYFCASSERTGGGQPQHFGDGTRLSIL.

In this sample, this clone turned up once. V and J are TRBV6-4 and TRBJ2-1; maybe TRBD2 (5 bases). The V and J ends lost 0 bases and 9 bases respectively, with 9 bases between them. Germline V lookup: CDR1 MRHNA, CDR2 SNTAGT. The CDR3 covers 13 residues. DNA for the CDR3: TGTGCCAGCAGTGACTCGCTCCGGGGTGAGCAGTTCTTC. This translates into CASSDSLRGEQFF.

This clone was seen a handful of times. This rearrangement joins TRBV5-6 to TRBJ1-2; TRBD1 aligns across 7 bases. J gave up 4 bases and V 4 bases, and 7 bases lay outside the gene matches. The V gene's germline CDR1 is SGHDT and CDR2 YYEEEE. CDR3 size: 14 residues. The CDR3 sequence is CASSINRGFYGYTF. The CDR3 DNA reads as TGTGCCAGCAGCATTAACAGGGGATTCTATGGCTACACCTTC. Full variable domain (rest looked up from reference TRBV5-6 and TRBJ1-2): DAGVTQSPTHLIKTRGQQVTLRCSPKSGHDTVSWYQQALGQGPQFIFQYYEEEERQRGNFPDRFSGHQFPNYSSELNVNALLLGDSALYLCASSINRGFYGYTFGSGTRLTVV.

This chain joins TRBV28 and TRBJ1-6; D call uncertain. Germline lookup yields CDR1 MDHEN and CDR2 SYDVKM. This CDR3 has 13 amino acids. Trimming stripped 2 bases from V and 9 bases from J, with 8 bases between. In DNA form, the CDR3 reads TGTGCCAGCAGTTTACCGGGAGGTTCACCCCTCCACTTT. It is translated as CASSLPGGSPLHF.

V and J are TRBV28 and TRBJ2-1, with 10 nucleotides matching TRBD2. CDR3 length: 15 amino acids. CDR1 is MDHEN, CDR2 SYDVKM, per germline. V was pared by 4 bases and J by 7 bases, with 7 bases of the junction left unmatched. The CDR3 loop is CASSWGLASMNEQFF. In DNA, the CDR3 is TGTGCCAGCAGTTGGGGACTAGCGAGTATGAATGAGCAGTTCTTC.

This rearrangement joins TRBV18 to TRBJ1-1, with 9 bases aligning to TRBD1. The CDR3 contains 15 residues. The J segment lost 1 base and the V segment lost 5 bases, leaving 5 bases of the junction unmatched. From germline, CDR1 is KGHSH and CDR2 LQKENI. As DNA, the CDR3 is TGTGCCAGCTCAGCTGGACAGGGGAGGAACACTGAAGCTTTCTTT. Amino acid sequence: CASSAGQGRNTEAFF.

The V and J genes are TRBV7-2 and TRBJ2-1, with TRBD2 matching 12 bases. The V and J ends lost 1 base and 6 bases, in that order; junction bases with no gene match: 4. Germline V lookup: CDR1 SGHTA, CDR2 FQGNSA. The CDR3 sequence is 16 residues long. The CDR3 here is CASSLGLAGGTNEQFF. CDR3 nucleotide sequence: TGTGCCAGCAGCTTAGGGCTAGCGGGGGGGACCAATGAGCAGTTCTTC.

This chain connects TRBV6-1 to TRBJ2-1; a weak D match, TRBD2 (6 bases). The V end lost 7 bases, the J end lost 8 bases, and 18 bases lay between the germline ends. This CDR3 is built from 14 residues. Germline V gene sequence: CDR1 MNHNS, CDR2 SASEGT. CDR3 residues: CASILDGGVYEQFF. In DNA form, the CDR3 reads TGTGCCAGCATTCTGGACGGGGGAGTCTATGAGCAGTTCTTC.

The chain joins TRBV7-8 to TRBJ2-1; D might be TRBD2 (6 bases). Trimming shortened V by 5 bases and J by 2 bases, and 13 bases separated the two germline ends. This CDR3 region has 15 residues. Germline CDR1 is SGHVS and CDR2 is FQNEAQ. The CDR3 is CASSRGLETYNEQFF. The CDR3 DNA reads TGTGCCAGCAGCCGGGGACTGGAAACCTACAATGAGCAGTTCTTC.

V usage is TRBV5-6 and J usage is TRBJ1-1, with 9 bases that match TRBD1. The ends lost 4 bases at V and 4 bases at J; junction bases unmatched: 11. CDR3 length: 16 residues. The germline gives CDR1 SGHDT, CDR2 YYEEEE. DNA of the CDR3: TGTGCCAGCAGCCCACTTAATGACAGGGGGAGCACTGAAGCTTTCTTT. This translates into CASSPLNDRGSTEAFF.

The gene calls are TRBV6-5 and TRBJ2-2; D gene unclear. CDR3 length equals 13 residues. Germline assignment: CDR1 MNHEY and CDR2 SVGAGI. The V end lost 6 bases, the J end lost 2 bases, and 7 bases lay between the germline ends. The CDR3 sequence: CASSPGNTGELFF. The CDR3 DNA sequence: TGTGCCAGCAGCCCAGGCAACACCGGGGAGCTGTTTTTT.